A selection of T cell receptor beta chains follows, all from one sample in a study of cytomegalovirus exposure and HLA in healthy donors. Some clones are missing from TCRdb's copy, which holds only in-frame ones; the method was immunoSEQ multiplex PCR. The data show some 110,000 clones, with 65% to 75% seen just once and 4% to 5.5% held by the top ten. The sample was PBMCs. These receptors were collected from a man younger than 45 in good health and CMV-seropositive. The CDR3 runs from the conserved cysteine through the conserved F or W. The order of the fields is J gene, clone size, D gene, V gene, CDR3 protein, CDR3 DNA. A D gene is named only where the DNA matches it firmly. Only some rows state a clone size, as once, few, many or a class for expanded clones.

j_call: TRBJ1-1
clone_size: few
d_call: NA
v_call: TRBV19
cdr3_aa: CASSMQGSTEAFF
cdr3_nt: TGTGCCAGTAGTATGCAGGGCAGCACTGAAGCTTTCTTT

j_call: TRBJ2-7
clone_size: NA
d_call: TRBD1
v_call: TRBV19
cdr3_aa: CASRMRGDSRLYEQYF
cdr3_nt: TGTGCCAGTAGGATGAGAGGGGACAGCAGACTCTACGAGCAGTACTTC

j_call: TRBJ1-4
clone_size: once
d_call: NA
v_call: TRBV9
cdr3_aa: CASSLNPLATNEKLFF
cdr3_nt: TGTGCCAGCAGCCTCAACCCACTGGCAACTAATGAAAAACTGTTTTTT

j_call: TRBJ2-5
clone_size: NA
d_call: NA
v_call: TRBV29-1
cdr3_aa: CSVEPDSHQHF
cdr3_nt: TGCAGCGTTGAACCCGACTCCCATCAACACTTC

j_call: TRBJ1-1
clone_size: NA
d_call: NA
v_call: TRBV28
cdr3_aa: CASSINLLYRDDTEAFF
cdr3_nt: TGTGCCAGCAGCATAAATTTACTCTACAGGGACGACACTGAAGCTTTCTTT

j_call: TRBJ2-2
clone_size: once
d_call: NA
v_call: TRBV2
cdr3_aa: CASSHPRGINTGELFF
cdr3_nt: TGTGCCAGCAGTCACCCTCGGGGGATAAACACCGGGGAGCTGTTTTTT

j_call: TRBJ2-1
clone_size: NA
d_call: NA
v_call: TRBV6-1
cdr3_aa: CASSEVYGPYNEQFF
cdr3_nt: TGTGCCAGCAGTGAAGTATATGGCCCATACAATGAGCAGTTCTTC

j_call: TRBJ1-6
clone_size: NA
d_call: NA
v_call: TRBV7-3
cdr3_aa: CASSSGANNSPLHF
cdr3_nt: TGTGCCAGCAGCTCTGGGGCCAATAATTCACCCCTCCACTTT

j_call: TRBJ1-1
clone_size: NA
d_call: NA
v_call: TRBV2
cdr3_aa: CASTEVSGNTEAFF
cdr3_nt: TGTGCCAGCACGGAGGTATCGGGGAACACTGAAGCTTTCTTT

j_call: TRBJ2-3
clone_size: NA
d_call: NA
v_call: TRBV19
cdr3_aa: CASSIRAGRTDTQYF
cdr3_nt: TGTGCCAGTAGTATACGGGCAGGGCGCACAGATACGCAGTATTTT

j_call: TRBJ2-3
clone_size: NA
d_call: TRBD2
v_call: TRBV5-1
cdr3_aa: CASSSTSGSSTDTQYF
cdr3_nt: TGCGCCAGCAGCTCGACTAGCGGGTCTAGCACAGATACGCAGTATTTT

j_call: TRBJ1-3
clone_size: few
d_call: NA
v_call: TRBV6-1
cdr3_aa: CASILDTRNTIYF
cdr3_nt: TGTGCCAGCATTCTGGACACAAGAAACACCATATATTTT

j_call: TRBJ1-2
clone_size: NA
d_call: TRBD1
v_call: TRBV28
cdr3_aa: CASSWDRARDYGYTF
cdr3_nt: TGTGCCAGCAGTTGGGACAGAGCAAGAGACTATGGCTACACCTTC

j_call: TRBJ1-1
clone_size: few
d_call: NA
v_call: TRBV19
cdr3_aa: CASSISGGMEAFF
cdr3_nt: TGTGCCAGTAGTATTTCCGGAGGGATGGAAGCTTTCTTT

j_call: TRBJ2-2
clone_size: few
d_call: NA
v_call: TRBV11-2
cdr3_aa: CASSLRAGANTGELFF
cdr3_nt: TGTGCCAGCAGCTTACGGGCCGGGGCGAACACCGGGGAGCTGTTTTTT

j_call: TRBJ2-1
clone_size: NA
d_call: TRBD2
v_call: TRBV27
cdr3_aa: CASSFSAGPGEQFF
cdr3_nt: TGTGCCAGCAGTTTCTCAGCGGGGCCGGGAGAGCAGTTCTTC

j_call: TRBJ1-1
clone_size: NA
d_call: NA
v_call: TRBV19
cdr3_aa: CASSMGSNTEAFF
cdr3_nt: TGTGCCAGTAGTATGGGCTCGAACACTGAAGCTTTCTTT

j_call: TRBJ2-7
clone_size: once
d_call: NA
v_call: TRBV27
cdr3_aa: CASSLSAGKYEQYF
cdr3_nt: TGTGCCAGCAGTTTATCGGCAGGGAAATACGAGCAGTACTTC

j_call: TRBJ2-2
clone_size: NA
d_call: NA
v_call: TRBV7-9
cdr3_aa: CASSLTETIFTGELFF
cdr3_nt: TGTGCCAGCAGCTTAACCGAGACAATCTTCACCGGGGAGCTGTTTTTT

j_call: TRBJ1-1
clone_size: NA
d_call: NA
v_call: TRBV28
cdr3_aa: CASRRDTEAFF
cdr3_nt: TGTGCCAGCAGACGGGACACTGAAGCTTTCTTT

j_call: TRBJ1-1
clone_size: few
d_call: TRBD1
v_call: TRBV19
cdr3_aa: CASSADRGMNTEAFF
cdr3_nt: TGTGCCAGTAGTGCGGACAGGGGGATGAACACTGAAGCTTTCTTT

j_call: TRBJ1-1
clone_size: NA
d_call: NA
v_call: TRBV30
cdr3_aa: CAWSAPGVRPYGAFF
cdr3_nt: TGTGCCTGGAGTGCCCCAGGTGTTAGGCCTTATGGAGCTTTCTTT

j_call: TRBJ2-7
clone_size: NA
d_call: NA
v_call: TRBV6-4
cdr3_aa: CASSDSGPGVEQYF
cdr3_nt: TGTGCCAGCAGTGACTCGGGTCCAGGGGTCGAGCAGTACTTC

j_call: TRBJ2-7
clone_size: NA
d_call: NA
v_call: TRBV1
cdr3_aa: CTSSQEPSGGRLPYEQYF
cdr3_nt: TGCACCAGCAGCCAAGAGCCTAGCGGCGGTCGACTTCCCTACGAGCAGTACTTC

j_call: TRBJ1-4
clone_size: NA
d_call: NA
v_call: TRBV6-1
cdr3_aa: CATADSSREKLFF
cdr3_nt: TGTGCCACCGCGGACAGCAGCCGTGAAAAACTGTTTTTT

j_call: TRBJ1-2
clone_size: NA
d_call: NA
v_call: TRBV5-1
cdr3_aa: CASSLDRESGYPF
cdr3_nt: TGCGCCAGCAGCTTGGACAGGGAGTCTGGCTACCCCTTC

j_call: TRBJ1-5
clone_size: once
d_call: NA
v_call: TRBV14
cdr3_aa: CASSRGVGDSNQPQHF
cdr3_nt: TGTGCCAGCAGCCGGGGGGTCGGGGATAGCAATCAGCCCCAGCATTTT

j_call: TRBJ1-5
clone_size: few
d_call: NA
v_call: TRBV6-1
cdr3_aa: CASSFGQEGEPQHF
cdr3_nt: TGTGCCAGCAGTTTCGGACAAGAAGGGGAGCCCCAGCATTTT

j_call: TRBJ2-1
clone_size: few
d_call: NA
v_call: TRBV5-4
cdr3_aa: CASSLAQYNEQFF
cdr3_nt: TGTGCCAGCAGCTTGGCTCAGTACAATGAGCAGTTCTTC

j_call: TRBJ1-2
clone_size: NA
d_call: TRBD1
v_call: TRBV5-6
cdr3_aa: CASSPRDRINYGYTF
cdr3_nt: TGTGCCAGCAGCCCCCGGGACAGGATTAACTATGGCTACACCTTC

j_call: TRBJ1-5
clone_size: few
d_call: NA
v_call: TRBV6-1
cdr3_aa: CASSALQVSNQPQHF
cdr3_nt: TGTGCCAGCAGCGCATTACAGGTTAGCAATCAGCCCCAGCATTTT

j_call: TRBJ2-3
clone_size: NA
d_call: TRBD2
v_call: TRBV11-1
cdr3_aa: CASSSIAGGPGDTQYF
cdr3_nt: TGTGCCAGCAGCTCGATAGCGGGGGGGCCCGGAGATACGCAGTATTTT

j_call: TRBJ2-5
clone_size: NA
d_call: TRBD2
v_call: TRBV6-5
cdr3_aa: CASSYSVTSVETQYF
cdr3_nt: TGTGCCAGCAGTTACTCGGTAACTAGCGTAGAGACCCAGTACTTC

j_call: TRBJ2-7
clone_size: few
d_call: NA
v_call: TRBV25-1
cdr3_aa: CASSESGGAYEQYF
cdr3_nt: TGTGCCAGCAGTGAAAGTGGAGGGGCCTACGAGCAGTACTTC

j_call: TRBJ2-7
clone_size: NA
d_call: TRBD1
v_call: TRBV7-6
cdr3_aa: CASSRQGSHEQYF
cdr3_nt: TGTGCCAGCAGCCGACAGGGGAGCCACGAGCAGTACTTC

j_call: TRBJ1-5
clone_size: NA
d_call: NA
v_call: TRBV7-2
cdr3_aa: CASSRVRDNQPQHF
cdr3_nt: TGTGCCAGCAGCCGGGTCAGGGACAATCAGCCCCAGCATTTT

j_call: TRBJ2-7
clone_size: NA
d_call: TRBD2
v_call: TRBV18
cdr3_aa: CASSPPSGLSSYEQYF
cdr3_nt: TGTGCCAGCTCACCACCTAGCGGGCTTAGCTCCTACGAGCAGTACTTC

j_call: TRBJ1-2
clone_size: NA
d_call: NA
v_call: TRBV6-5
cdr3_aa: CASSYHRTATYGYPF
cdr3_nt: TGTGCCAGCAGTTACCATCGGACAGCTACCTATGGCTACCCCTTC

j_call: TRBJ2-1
clone_size: NA
d_call: NA
v_call: TRBV4-3
cdr3_aa: CASSGYRGGEQFF
cdr3_nt: TGCGCCAGCAGCGGATATAGGGGTGGTGAGCAGTTCTTC

j_call: TRBJ2-2
clone_size: NA
d_call: TRBD2
v_call: TRBV19
cdr3_aa: CASSNSGGAYTGELFF
cdr3_nt: TGTGCCAGTAGTAATAGCGGGGGGGCGTACACCGGGGAGCTGTTTTTT

j_call: TRBJ2-3
clone_size: few
d_call: TRBD2
v_call: TRBV7-9
cdr3_aa: CASIYSGVSTDTQYF
cdr3_nt: TGTGCCAGCATCTATAGCGGGGTTAGCACAGATACGCAGTATTTT

j_call: TRBJ1-2
clone_size: few
d_call: TRBD1
v_call: TRBV27
cdr3_aa: CASSLSVTGLSGYTF
cdr3_nt: TGTGCCAGCAGTTTATCAGTGACAGGGTTAAGTGGCTACACCTTC

j_call: TRBJ1-1
clone_size: NA
d_call: TRBD1
v_call: TRBV19
cdr3_aa: CASSMGQMNTEAFF
cdr3_nt: TGTGCCAGTAGTATGGGACAGATGAACACTGAAGCTTTCTTT

j_call: TRBJ2-5
clone_size: many
d_call: TRBD2
v_call: TRBV4-2
cdr3_aa: CASSLGGGAETQYF
cdr3_nt: TGTGCCAGCAGCCTGGGCGGGGGGGCGGAGACCCAGTACTTC

j_call: TRBJ2-2
clone_size: NA
d_call: TRBD1
v_call: TRBV5-4
cdr3_aa: CASSPTGGNTGELFF
cdr3_nt: TGTGCCAGCAGCCCCACAGGGGGGAACACCGGGGAGCTGTTTTTT

j_call: TRBJ1-2
clone_size: NA
d_call: NA
v_call: TRBV19
cdr3_aa: CASSTSPGVYGYTF
cdr3_nt: TGTGCCAGTAGTACCTCCCCGGGGGTCTATGGCTACACCTTC

j_call: TRBJ2-7
clone_size: NA
d_call: TRBD1
v_call: TRBV27
cdr3_aa: CASSWGQFYEQYF
cdr3_nt: TGTGCCAGCAGTTGGGGACAGTTCTACGAGCAGTACTTC

j_call: TRBJ1-6
clone_size: NA
d_call: TRBD1
v_call: TRBV6-5
cdr3_aa: CASSVGQGGSPLHF
cdr3_nt: TGTGCCAGCAGCGTGGGACAGGGCGGTTCACCCCTCCACTTT

j_call: TRBJ1-5
clone_size: NA
d_call: TRBD1
v_call: TRBV7-9
cdr3_aa: CASSSHPGTGNQPQHF
cdr3_nt: TGTGCCAGCAGCTCACACCCCGGGACAGGCAATCAGCCCCAGCATTTT

j_call: TRBJ1-3
clone_size: NA
d_call: TRBD1
v_call: TRBV11-2
cdr3_aa: CASSPDRVSGNTIYF
cdr3_nt: TGTGCCAGCAGCCCAGACAGGGTCTCTGGAAACACCATATATTTT

j_call: TRBJ2-1
clone_size: NA
d_call: TRBD2
v_call: TRBV9
cdr3_aa: CASSERGDTHNEQFF
cdr3_nt: TGTGCCAGCAGCGAGCGGGGGGACACACACAATGAGCAGTTCTTC

j_call: TRBJ2-5
clone_size: NA
d_call: NA
v_call: TRBV5-8
cdr3_aa: CASSLSGRGEQYF
cdr3_nt: TGTGCCAGCAGCTTGTCGGGCAGGGGTGAGCAGTACTTC

j_call: TRBJ1-5
clone_size: NA
d_call: NA
v_call: TRBV6-1
cdr3_aa: CASSEGAGFSQPQHF
cdr3_nt: TGTGCCAGCAGTGAAGGGGCAGGGTTTAGCCAGCCCCAGCATTTT

j_call: TRBJ1-2
clone_size: NA
d_call: NA
v_call: TRBV14
cdr3_aa: CASSSTVRWGDPLMNYGYTF
cdr3_nt: TGTGCCAGCAGCTCAACAGTCCGTTGGGGGGACCCATTGATGAACTATGGCTACACCTTC

j_call: TRBJ2-5
clone_size: few
d_call: TRBD2
v_call: TRBV4-1
cdr3_aa: CASSQTGTSGETQYF
cdr3_nt: TGCGCCAGCAGCCAAACCGGGACTAGCGGAGAGACCCAGTACTTC

j_call: TRBJ2-1
clone_size: NA
d_call: TRBD2
v_call: TRBV2
cdr3_aa: CASSWATGGIYNEQFF
cdr3_nt: TGTGCCAGCTCTTGGGCTACGGGGGGAATATACAATGAGCAGTTCTTC

j_call: TRBJ1-6
clone_size: NA
d_call: NA
v_call: TRBV11-3
cdr3_aa: CASSLERFAPLHF
cdr3_nt: TGTGCCAGCAGCTTAGAGCGGTTTGCACCCCTCCACTTT

j_call: TRBJ1-4
clone_size: NA
d_call: TRBD1
v_call: TRBV19
cdr3_aa: CASSIGTGGVNEKLFF
cdr3_nt: TGTGCCAGTAGTATAGGCACAGGGGGTGTTAATGAAAAACTGTTTTTT

j_call: TRBJ1-5
clone_size: NA
d_call: TRBD1
v_call: TRBV5-6
cdr3_aa: CASSAGQGNQPQHF
cdr3_nt: TGTGCCAGCAGCGCGGGACAGGGGAACCAGCCCCAGCATTTT